A single sample is the source of the 25 T cell receptor beta chains below, sequenced in a study of blood T cell repertoires in COVID-19 (dated by TCRdb to 2020 to 2021). Library preparation used the immunoSEQ multiplex PCR assay. The clones in this table, taken by TCRdb from immuneACCESS, are in-frame only. Not every clone is retained; where verified, under half of the shortfall comes from an unresolved V gene, and the cause of the rest is unknown. The table for this sample lists tens of thousands of clones; 75% to 85% of them were counted only once. The top ten hold 6.9% of the sample. What was sequenced was peripheral blood. The receptors originated from a man aged 25-40 years with COVID-19, enrolled during active disease.

The rearrangement uses TRBV7-9 and TRBJ2-7, with D possibly being TRBD1 (5 bases). The CDR3 has 13 residues. V lost 3 bases and J lost 2, with 8 bases in between. The germline CDR1 and CDR2 sequences are SEHNR and FQNEAQ (reference sequence). CDR3 sequence reads: CASSFRQTYEQYF. Here the CDR3 DNA reads TGTGCCAGCAGCTTCCGACAGACCTACGAGCAGTACTTC.

This clone was counted only a few times. The rearrangement uses TRBV29-1 and TRBJ1-5, with D unclear. This CDR3 region has 12 residues. V lost 7 bases, J lost 2 bases, and 9 bases lay in between. Germline CDR1 reads SQVTM; CDR2 reads ANQGSEA. Written as DNA, the CDR3 is TGCAGCGCTGGTGAGGGCAATCAGCCCCAGCATTTT. Its protein is CSAGEGNQPQHF.

This rearrangement joins TRBV28 to TRBJ1-2, with D perhaps matching TRBD1 (6 bases). CDR1 is MDHEN and CDR2 is SYDVKM in the germline V gene. Deletions cut 2 bases from V and 5 bases from J, with 12 bases between. The CDR3 runs to 14 residues. The CDR3 nucleotides are TGTGCCAGCAGTTTACCTACAGGGACGTATGGCTACACCTTC. Its translation: CASSLPTGTYGYTF.

The rearrangement links TRBV7-9 to TRBJ1-5, with 9 positions matching TRBD1. V dropped 5 bases and J dropped 6; count of bases not matched to a gene: 8. The CDR3 totals 15 residues. CDR1 SEHNR and CDR2 FQNEAQ come from the germline V gene (reference sequence). The CDR3 spells CASSHTGGGAQPQHF. CDR3 in DNA: TGTGCCAGCAGCCATACAGGGGGCGGGGCTCAGCCCCAGCATTTT.

This clone was counted only a few times. The chain carries TRBV6-5 and TRBJ1-2; D uncertain. CDR3 size: 15 residues. V dropped 8 bases and J dropped 0 bases, with 16 bases sitting between them. Germline loops: CDR1 MNHEY, CDR2 SVGAGI. The CDR3 DNA reads TGTGCCAGCCGGGAAAGCGGTGGGTCTAACTATGGCTACACCTTC. The encoded protein is CASRESGGSNYGYTF.

The chain links TRBV28 to TRBJ2-7, with D possibly being TRBD2 (5 bases). Germline CDR1 and CDR2: MDHEN and SYDVKM. V was shortened by 6 bases and J by 7 bases, with 22 bases between the two germline ends. There are 15 residues in the CDR3. The CDR3 nucleotides are TGTGCCAGCAGAGTGTTGAGGGAATCATCCCGGGAGCAGTACTTC. The encoded protein is CASRVLRESSREQYF.

This rearrangement joins TRBV6-5 to TRBJ1-2; D ambiguous. Germline V CDR1 and CDR2: MNHEY, SVGAGI. This CDR3 is built from 11 residues. Trimming took off 8 bases at V and 3 bases at J, with 7 bases between the two ends. The CDR3 DNA sequence: TGTGCCAGCGGTACGGACTATGGCTACACCTTC. This gives the protein CASGTDYGYTF.

This rearrangement joins TRBV25-1 to TRBJ2-3, with D unresolved. Trimming removed 4 bases from V and 6 bases from J, with 8 bases in between. Germline V gives CDR1 MGHDK, CDR2 SYGVNS. The CDR3 spans 12 residues. CDR3 DNA sequence: TGTGCCAGCAGTGGACCCGGGGATACGCAGTATTTT. Its protein product is CASSGPGDTQYF.

CDR3 DNA sequence: TGTGCCAGCAGAGGGCAGGGCATGGTGGGCACTGAAGCTTTCTTT. This translates into CASRGQGMVGTEAFF. The gene calls are TRBV27 and TRBJ1-1, with D possibly TRBD1 on 5 matching bases. Trimming pared 6 bases from V and 4 bases from J, leaving 18 bases between. The germline gives CDR1 MNHEY, CDR2 SMNVEV (reference sequence). CDR3 length: 15 amino acids.

The chain couples TRBV5-1 to TRBJ1-6, with 8 bases aligning to TRBD1. V gave up 4 bases and J gave up 10 bases; unmatched junction bases: 7. The CDR3 consists of 14 residues. Germline assignment: CDR1 SGHRS and CDR2 YFSETQ. The CDR3 loop reads CASSAGQGASPLHF. In DNA form, the CDR3 reads TGCGCCAGCAGCGCCGGACAGGGTGCCTCACCCCTCCACTTT.

The rearrangement links TRBV9 to TRBJ2-7; 7 nucleotides align to TRBD2. Looked up from germline, CDR1 is SGDLS and CDR2 is YYNGEE. V lost 4 bases to trimming and J lost 9 bases; unmatched junction nucleotides: 16. This CDR3 region has 15 residues. As DNA, the CDR3 is TGTGCCAGCAGCCAATCTACGGGAGGTCATTTGGGGCAGTACTTC. Its translation: CASSQSTGGHLGQYF.

The chain combines TRBV5-5 with TRBJ2-7; 8 positions agree with TRBD1. The CDR3 is made up of 16 amino acids. With 4 bases clipped from V and 1 base from J, the junction kept 10 bases outside the gene matches. Germline CDR1 SGHKS, CDR2 YYEKEE (reference sequence). CDR3 sequence reads: CASSPRQGITSYEQYF. DNA for the CDR3: TGTGCCAGCAGCCCACGACAGGGGATAACTTCCTACGAGCAGTACTTC.

The count of this clone is one. V usage is TRBV5-1 and J usage is TRBJ2-1, with 11 bases lining up with TRBD2. The ends lost 4 bases at V and 7 bases at J; junction bases unmatched: 7. The CDR3 has 15 residues. From germline, CDR1 is SGHRS and CDR2 YFSETQ. CDR3 amino acids: CASSDTSGSANEQFF. The CDR3 nucleotides are TGCGCCAGCAGCGATACTAGCGGGAGTGCGAATGAGCAGTTCTTC.

The chain couples TRBV27 to TRBJ1-1; D call uncertain. The CDR3 consists of 12 residues. V was pared by 4 bases and J by 1 base, with 4 bases between. Per the germline V gene, CDR1 is MNHEY and CDR2 is SMNVEV (reference sequence). This chain's CDR3 is CASSSWNTEAFF. The CDR3 DNA reads TGTGCCAGCAGTTCCTGGAACACTGAAGCTTTCTTT.

The chain uses TRBV7-9 and TRBJ2-5; D might be TRBD1 (6 bases). The germline V gene encodes CDR1 SEHNR and CDR2 FQNEAQ (reference sequence). This CDR3 comprises 15 residues. V was shortened by 2 bases and J by 5 bases, with 15 bases between the two germline ends. This CDR3 is CASSLPQGSGETQYF. The CDR3 nucleotides read TGTGCCAGCAGCTTACCCCAGGGGTCGGGGGAGACCCAGTACTTC. The full variable domain, with the rest looked up from reference TRBV7-9 and TRBJ2-5, is DTGVSQNPRHKITKRGQNVTFRCDPISEHNRLYWYRQTLGQGPEFLTYFQNEAQLEKSRLLSDRFSAERPKGSFSTLEIQRTEQGDSAMYLCASSLPQGSGETQYFGPGTRLLVL.

The genes are TRBV27 and TRBJ2-3; D call uncertain. V lost 5 bases and J 2 bases, leaving 8 bases between the germline ends. This CDR3 has 13 amino acids. In germline, CDR1 is MNHEY, CDR2 SMNVEV (reference sequence). The CDR3 protein is CASSPPYTDTQYF. As DNA, the CDR3 is TGTGCCAGCAGTCCCCCTTACACAGATACGCAGTATTTT.

CDR3 sequence reads: CASSHPLGGGRGSNYGYTF. The CDR3 DNA reads as TGTGCCAGCAGCCACCCCCTCGGGGGGGGAAGGGGGTCTAACTATGGCTACACCTTC. The J gene is TRBJ1-2, the V gene TRBV6-2 or TRBV6-3, with D tentatively TRBD1 (6 bases). The CDR3 sequence is 19 residues long. V was clipped by 6 bases and J by 0 bases, with 26 bases between them. Looked up from germline, CDR1 is MNHEY and CDR2 is SVGEGT.

Here the CDR3 DNA reads TGCAGCGTTGTTGTCGCAACAGAAAACATTCAGTACTTC. Its protein product is CSVVVATENIQYF. The rearrangement links TRBV29-1 to TRBJ2-4; D uncertain. V lost 4 bases, J lost 5 bases, and 12 bases lay in between. The CDR3 contains 13 residues. Germline V lookup: CDR1 SQVTM, CDR2 ANQGSEA.

J is TRBJ2-3 and V is TRBV6-5; 7 nucleotides align to TRBD2. The V gene's germline CDR1 is MNHEY and CDR2 SVGAGI. J was trimmed by 5 bases and V by 9 bases; bases with no gene match: 8. The CDR3 covers 13 residues. Here the CDR3 reads CASTSASGDTQYF. CDR3 sequence (DNA): TGTGCCAGTACTAGCGCATCCGGAGATACGCAGTATTTT.

The chain recombines TRBV11-3 with TRBJ2-7, with D hard to call. Germline CDR1 is SGHNT and CDR2 is YENEEA. This CDR3 region has 13 residues. Trimming removed 3 bases from V and 6 bases from J, with 12 bases in between. CDR3 sequence (DNA): TGTGCCAGCAGCTTGGCTGCGTCGGGCGAGCAGTACTTC. It specifies CASSLAASGEQYF.

V gene TRBV7-3 combines with J gene TRBJ2-7; 14 bases agree with TRBD2. Germline values: CDR1 SGHTA, CDR2 FQGTGA. The CDR3 loop spans 18 amino acids. Unmatched junction bases numbered 9, after V lost 5 bases and J lost 0 bases. The CDR3 region is CASSLGLAGEGHSYEQYF. The CDR3 region has the DNA TGTGCCAGCAGCCTGGGACTAGCGGGAGAGGGCCACTCCTACGAGCAGTACTTC.

This clone appeared once. This chain joins TRBV19 and TRBJ1-5; D possibly corresponds to TRBD1 (5 bases). The CDR3 runs to 15 residues. Trimming stripped 7 bases from V and 1 base from J, with 14 bases between. The V gene's germline CDR1 is LNHDA and CDR2 SQIVND (reference sequence). The CDR3 here is CASNPTVRSNQPQHF. CDR3 in DNA: TGTGCCAGTAACCCGACAGTCAGGAGCAATCAGCCCCAGCATTTT.

The chain links TRBV19 to TRBJ2-2, with TRBD2 matching over 13 bases. The CDR3 consists of 15 residues. Germline assignment: CDR1 LNHDA and CDR2 SQIVND (reference sequence). The trim removed 8 bases at V and 5 bases at J, leaving 5 bases unmatched. DNA for the CDR3: TGTGCCAGTTGGACTAGCGGGAGTTTAACCGGGGAGCTGTTTTTT. Translation: CASWTSGSLTGELFF.

The chain has TRBV4-1 and TRBJ1-4; a possible D gene is TRBD1 (5 bases). Germline V gene data show CDR1 as MGHRA and CDR2 as YSYEKL. V lost 0 bases to trimming and J lost 10 bases, with 9 bases between them. This CDR3 region has 13 residues. The CDR3 bases are TGCGCCAGCAGCCAAGACCCAAGGGGAAAACTGTTTTTT. Translated: CASSQDPRGKLFF.

The rearrangement links TRBV25-1 to TRBJ2-7; 7 bases are shared with TRBD2. CDR1 MGHDK and CDR2 SYGVNS come from the germline V gene. CDR3 length: 14 amino acids. V shed 5 bases and J 2 bases; nucleotides not matched to a gene: 6. CDR3 residues: CASSPRDYPYEQYF. The CDR3 nucleotides are TGTGCCAGCAGTCCCCGGGACTATCCCTACGAGCAGTACTTC.